This note documents a single T cell receptor (beta chain) sequence. The antigen it binds to is not known. Base qualities are not provided; no much larger clone lies one nucleotide away. Following the manufacturer's recommendations, the immunoSEQ kit was used to generate TCR beta libraries from genomic DNA. Library preparation used a first multiplex PCR with proprietary primers, then a second PCR adding unique barcodes, with bead cleanups after each round. Each sample batch included a kit-provided positive control reaction and a negative control reaction. The final libraries were assessed on an Agilent 4200 TapeStation D1000 ScreenTape, pooled by volume, and quantified by qPCR. Sequencing was performed on an Illumina NextSeq500 using a MidOutput 150-cycle cartridge, with 156 Read1 cycles, 15 Index1 cycles, and the kit custom primers. The pooled library was loaded at approximately 0.98 pM with 20% PhiX control spiked in. In the paper's pipeline: The vendor-processed data were analyzed in R, and a clonotype was defined as all T cells that share the same CDR3 nucleotide sequence. For clone abundance analyses, frequencies were normalized to the 10,000 most abundant clones per sample. Before analysis, public T cell clones were removed, and these numbered fewer than five per sample on average. An abundance difference of at least 32-fold between compartments was the criterion for calling clonotypes tumor-enriched or baseline blood-enriched. Clonotypes expanded or contracted between blood time points were identified with a beta-binomial differential abundance model. Similarity between tumor and blood repertoires was quantified using the Baroni-Urbani and Buser coefficient, and groups were compared with two-tailed Wilcoxon tests in R. This immuneACCESS table, as held by TCRdb, lists in-frame sequences with V and J called but not all clones. Of the missing ones, under half trace to an unresolved V gene in checked studies; the others have no known cause. V and J calls and clone size come straight from that table; D and trimming were deduced from the DNA. A total of roughly 90,000 clones appear in this sample, 85% of them only once. Of the sample, more than 9% is held by the ten largest clones.

The sample's time point label is to be understood as: blood 4 weeks post-SBRT, at nephrectomy. The sample's treatment or condition, from its label and the paper: 15 Gy SBRT to primary tumor, nephrectomy 4 weeks later. Samples came from a clinical trial, in which primary renal cell carcinomas received 15 Gy stereotactic body radiation therapy followed by nephrectomy 4 weeks later. To follow tumor-enriched clonotypes, peripheral blood was collected serially from radiation-treated patients at baseline and again at 2 weeks and 4 weeks after SBRT. Renal cell carcinoma with clear cell pathology was present in all patients. Genomic DNA for TCR sequencing was prepared using the QIAamp DNA Blood Mini Kit (Qiagen). Samples were included in the analyses only if all quality control checks were passed. The record originates from a study of radiation and T cells in renal cell carcinoma (dated by TCRdb to 2018 to 2020). General notes on the study: In total, fewer than 55 samples, comprising approximately 25 tumors and approximately 27 peripheral blood samples, were subjected to TCR beta sequencing. The final blood draw took place at 4 weeks after radiation, the same time as nephrectomy. A total of 4 million to 5 million unique CDR3 nucleotide sequences, encoding 2.5 million to 3 million unique CDR3 amino acid sequences, were found across all 50 or so samples. The study at large found these results: Because pretreatment tumor biopsies were not available, the study could not determine whether clonotypes were already present within the tumor at baseline. Dynamics of the blood repertoire were not tracked past 4 weeks after treatment. With a single-armed trial design, the study had no way to address how radiation dose or scheduling affects the TCR repertoire. An increase in top tumor clonotypes in blood was observed from baseline to 2 weeks post-radiation, followed by contraction by 4 weeks, which was taken to suggest transient expansion of tumor-resident clones.

The V and J ends are trimmed by 2 bases and 4 bases, leaving 13 bases between them. Looking up the germline V gene yields CDR1 SGHRS and CDR2 YFSETQ. The CDR3 contains 14 residues, cysteine and phenylalanine counted. Solely the CDR3 DNA is kept, with 42 bases framed from the first base. The sample was blood, taken from a patient whose treatment included radiotherapy and nephrectomy. The V and J segments used are TRBV5-1 and TRBJ2-7; the D segment cannot be called with confidence. The TCR originated in a man aged 45-65 years with renal cell carcinoma. For the CDR3, the sequence is CASSFNMYMYEQYF. The sequenced DNA: TGCGCCAGCAGCTTCAACATGTATATGTACGAGCAGTACTTC.